Detailed here is one TCR beta chain. Its matching antigen is unknown. These data originate in a study of CD8+ T cells in alopecia areata. Study-wide context: Those treated were given oral tofacitinib at 5 to 10 mg twice daily. Tofacitinib therapy lasting 6 to 18 months was followed by 6 months off drug. General study points: Normal-skin resident alphabeta T cells also appear among scalp sample sequences.

cDNA prepared by RNA extraction and subsequent reverse transcription served as the template for sequencing. TCRdb's table, derived via immunoSEQ multiplex PCR, lists solely in-frame clones and lacks some. The data show 250,000 to 300,000 clones, with 55% to 75% seen just once and about 1.7% held by the top ten. The germline V gene has CDR1 MGHDK and CDR2 SYGVNS. The germline V and J ends were trimmed by 1 base and 1 base, with 10 bases remaining between them. This CDR3 spans 15 amino acids. Treatment reported: oral pan-JAK inhibitor, 5-10 mg twice daily. The V gene is TRBV25-1, the J gene TRBJ2-5; D unresolved. This sample comprised CD4+ T cells sorted from blood, obtained at week 24, from a patient treated with tofacitinib. The TCR was taken from a human donor with alopecia areata. The CDR3 here is CASSEWARFQETQYF. Here the CDR3 DNA reads TGTGCCAGCAGTGAATGGGCTAGATTCCAAGAGACCCAGTACTTC.